The 5 T cell receptor beta chains listed next were all sequenced from one sample in a study of tumor-infiltrating lymphocytes in primary liver carcinoma. From approximately 0.5 ug of total RNA, TCR beta-specific cDNA was reverse-transcribed using a constant-region primer. What produced the TCR beta libraries was three nested multiplex PCR rounds using slightly modified ARM-PCR. Running roughly 10 cycles apiece, the first two PCR rounds relied on TRBV1-TRBV30 forward primers together with a C-beta reverse primer. TCRdb recomputed calls from the multiplex PCR reads with MiXCR, one row per CDR3 protein. This sample has about 30,000 distinct CDR3 sequences, with less than 75% found just once. Joint extraction of RNA and DNA used roughly 20-33 mg of bulk tissue that was unsorted. Source material: liver tumor tissue from sampling region 3. Subset reported: tumor region T3, left-lateral pole. These receptors were taken from a woman aged 30 to 39 with primary liver carcinoma and hepatitis B virus infection.

Concerning this clonotype: One end of the junction fails to match germline, which may point to a read error. This rearrangement joins TRBV29-1 to TRBJ2-1; a possible D gene is TRBD2 (5 bases). Germline lookup yields CDR1 SQVTM and CDR2 ANQGSEA. The CDR3 is 12 residues long. The CDR3 reads CSALSDYNELFF. The DNA of the CDR3 is TGCAGCGCCCTAAGTGACTACAATGAGCTGTTCTTT.

As regards this clonotype: The germline gene is not matched at one end of the junction; a read error may be the cause. V gene TRBV11-2 combines with J gene TRBJ2-5; TRBD1 is a possible D gene (6 bases). The CDR3 runs to 16 residues. Germline V lookup: CDR1 SGHAT, CDR2 FQNNGV. CDR3: CANSHRWTDLRETQYF. The CDR3 DNA reads as TGTGCCAACAGCCACCGGTGGACAGACCTGCGCGAGACACAGTACTTC.

As regards this clonotype: One end of the junction varies from germline; a read error may be responsible. This chain uses TRBV11-2 with TRBJ2-2; D is possibly TRBD2 (5 bases). Germline CDR1 and CDR2: SGHAT and FQNNGV. The CDR3 has 12 amino acids. CDR3 DNA sequence: TGTGTCAGCGGCTTCTGGGGCGGGGAGCTGTTTTTT. Protein product: CVSGFWGGELFF.

In its sample, this clonotype was seen once. The junction shows a germline mismatch at one end, possibly a read error. The chain combines TRBV11-1 with TRBJ2-2; D perhaps matches TRBD2 (6 bases). This CDR3 spans 16 amino acids. Per germline, CDR1 SGHAT and CDR2 FQDESV (reference sequence). CDR3 sequence: CSSSLVGGTNTGELLF. The CDR3 coding sequence is TGTTCCAGTAGCTTAGTGGGGGGTACGAACACCGGGGAGCTGCTTTTT.

This clonotype was seen ten or more times. The J gene is TRBJ2-1, the V gene TRBV24-1; 9 positions match TRBD2. The CDR3 is 16 residues long. V was pared by 5 bases and J by 1 base, with 5 bases of the junction left unmatched. Germline CDR1 reads KGHDR; CDR2 reads SFDVKD. The CDR3 DNA reads as TGTGCCACCAGTGCCCGACTAGCGGAGTCCTACAATGAGCAGTTCTTC. Translation: CATSARLAESYNEQFF.